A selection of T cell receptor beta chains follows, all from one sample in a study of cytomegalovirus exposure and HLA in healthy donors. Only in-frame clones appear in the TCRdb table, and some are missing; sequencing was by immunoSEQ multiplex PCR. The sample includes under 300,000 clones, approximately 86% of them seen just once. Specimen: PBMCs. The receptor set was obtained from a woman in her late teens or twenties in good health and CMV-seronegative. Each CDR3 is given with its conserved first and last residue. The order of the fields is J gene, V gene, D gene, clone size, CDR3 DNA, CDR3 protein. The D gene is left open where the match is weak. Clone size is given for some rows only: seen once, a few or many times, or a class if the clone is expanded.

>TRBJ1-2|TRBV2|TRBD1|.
TGTGCCAGCAGTGGGCCGGGACAGGGGGTCTTGAACTATGGCTACACCTTC
CASSGPGQGVLNYGYTF
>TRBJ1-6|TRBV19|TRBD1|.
TGTGCCAGTAGTCCGCGGACAGGACGGATCAATTCACCCCTCCACTTT
CASSPRTGRINSPLHF
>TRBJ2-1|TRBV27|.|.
TGTGCCAGCAGTCCCAGGGCGGGGTCTGGGTATGAGCAGTTCTTC
CASSPRAGSGYEQFF
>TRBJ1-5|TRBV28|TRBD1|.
TGTGCCAGCCAACAGGGGGCGGGCAATCAGCCCCAGCATTTT
CASQQGAGNQPQHF
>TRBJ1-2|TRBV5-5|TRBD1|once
TGTGCCAGCAGCTTGACGGGACAGGGGCTGGGCTACACCTTC
CASSLTGQGLGYTF
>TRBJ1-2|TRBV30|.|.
TGTGCCGCAAGCGGAGGAGGTCCGTATGGCTACACCTTC
CAASGGGPYGYTF
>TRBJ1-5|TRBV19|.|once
TGTGCCAGTAGTATACCAAAGACAGAGGGCAATCAGCCCCAGCATTTT
CASSIPKTEGNQPQHF
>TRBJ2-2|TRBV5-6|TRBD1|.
TGTGCCAGCAGCTACCCTAGGACAGGGGGTCGTTCCGGGGAGCTGTTTTTT
CASSYPRTGGRSGELFF
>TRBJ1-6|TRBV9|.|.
TGTGCCAGCAGCGTAGGATCCAGATCACCCCTCCACTTT
CASSVGSRSPLHF
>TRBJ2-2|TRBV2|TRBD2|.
TGTGCCTCCGAGGATGCGGGGGGGGCCGGGGAGCTGTTTTTT
CASEDAGGAGELFF
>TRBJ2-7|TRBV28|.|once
TGTGCCAGCTCTCCCCGGGGGGCGGACTACGAGCAGTACTTC
CASSPRGADYEQYF